The text below deals with one T cell receptor (beta chain). What it binds is unknown. Though nominally healthy at sampling, donors likely had unrecorded immune exposures. The data derive from a study of cytomegalovirus exposure and HLA in healthy donors. Study as a whole: Genotyping of some 400 donors showed that 65% to 90% belonged to the Caucasian-associated ancestry cluster. Findings and caveats of the study: No immune exposure information besides CMV serostatus was available. Reportedly, cytomegalovirus status was diagnosed with high sensitivity and specificity.

PCR was performed using 60 Vbeta and 13 Jbeta primers. TCRdb's table, derived via immunoSEQ multiplex PCR, lists solely in-frame clones and lacks some. In the table there are nearly 110,000 clones, around three quarters of which are singletons. Trimming left V 6 bases short and J 8 bases short, with 19 bases between. The CDR3 is made up of 14 amino acids. Per germline, CDR1 MDHEN and CDR2 SYDVKM. The sequenced material came from PBMCs. The chain has TRBV28 and TRBJ1-2; perhaps TRBD1 as D (5 bases). The receptor was derived from a woman in her fifties or sixties in good health and CMV-seropositive. The CDR3 spells CASRVRQSSRGYTF. In nucleotides, the CDR3 is TGTGCCAGCAGGGTACGACAGTCTTCCAGGGGCTACACCTTC.